Each of the 23 T cell receptor beta chains below was sequenced from the same sample in a study of vaccination effects on CD4 cells after COVID-19. The method was immunoSEQ multiplex PCR; TCRdb's version includes in-frame clones alone and lacks a portion of them. In the table there are nearly 50,000 clones, over 60% of which are singletons. The antigens these receptors bind are not known. Once cultured for approximately 10 days, the cells underwent separation to obtain CD4+ T cells. PCR-confirmed SARS-CoV-2 infection occurred in the person between March and December 2020. As their vaccination, participants received two doses of either BNT162b2 or mRNA-1273. The sequencing used CD4+ T cells from PBMCs cultured without peptide, collected after COVID-19 vaccination. The receptors originated from a human donor who had a prior SARS-CoV-2 infection.

CDR3 sequence reads: CASRLETGTNYGYTF. CDR3 DNA sequence: TGTGCCAGCAGATTAGAGACAGGAACTAACTATGGCTACACCTTC. The chain is built from TRBV2 and TRBJ1-2, with a possible D match to TRBD1 (6 bases). With 6 bases removed from V and 0 bases from J, the gap between germline ends came to 14 bases. The CDR3 consists of 15 residues. Germline-derived CDR1 and CDR2 are SNHLY and FYNNEI.

This clone was recorded only once. The chain uses TRBV9 and TRBJ2-1; D uncertain. Per germline, CDR1 SGDLS and CDR2 YYNGEE. The CDR3 covers 15 residues. Trimming removed 0 bases from V and 15 bases from J, with 22 bases in between. The CDR3 DNA reads TGTGCCAGCAGCGTAGAGCCAAGACTGGATAGCTTATCGTTCTTC. Translated: CASSVEPRLDSLSFF.

This clone has a handful of counts. The chain carries TRBV28 and TRBJ2-1, with 9 positions matching TRBD2. This CDR3 contains 18 residues. V gave up 2 bases and J gave up 3 bases; unmatched junction bases: 11. The germline gives CDR1 MDHEN, CDR2 SYDVKM. The CDR3 is CASSLNRALLAGYNEQFF. The DNA of the CDR3 is TGTGCCAGCAGTTTAAATAGAGCGCTACTAGCGGGCTACAATGAGCAGTTCTTC.

The chain recombines TRBV7-2 with TRBJ2-7; 7 nucleotides line up with TRBD1. The CDR3 has 14 residues. V shed 5 bases and J 3 bases; nucleotides not matched to a gene: 7. The germline gives CDR1 SGHTA, CDR2 FQGNSA. The CDR3 region has the DNA TGTGCCAGCAGCCTACGACAGGGTGGCTACGAGCAGTACTTC. Protein sequence: CASSLRQGGYEQYF.

The chain couples TRBV11-1 to TRBJ2-1, with unresolved D. This CDR3 is built from 13 residues. Germline CDR1 is SGHAT and CDR2 is FQDESV (reference sequence). Trimming stripped 5 bases from V and 8 bases from J, with 13 bases between. In DNA, the CDR3 is TGTGCCAGCAGCCGAGGACGTATGGATGAGCAGTTCTTC. Amino acids: CASSRGRMDEQFF. The variable domain in full, with the rest retrieved from reference TRBV11-1 and TRBJ2-1, is EAEVAQSPRYKITEKSQAVAFWCDPISGHATLYWYRQILGQGPELLVQFQDESVVDDSQLPKDRFSAERLKGVDSTLKIQPAELGDSAMYLCASSRGRMDEQFFGPGTRLTVL.

The chain carries TRBV9 and TRBJ1-2; 8 bases agree with TRBD1. The V gene end was trimmed by 0 bases and the J gene end by 8 bases; junction bases not matched to a gene: 15. CDR3 length: 17 residues. CDR1 is SGDLS and CDR2 is YYNGEE in the germline V gene. For the CDR3, the DNA is TGTGCCAGCAGCGTAGAGGGAACGCGCAGGGGGCTTGGGGGCTACACCTTC. Amino acids: CASSVEGTRRGLGGYTF.

The rearrangement uses TRBV6-2 or TRBV6-3 and TRBJ1-1; D is perhaps TRBD1 (5 bases). V lost 6 bases and J 10 bases, leaving 18 bases between the germline ends. The CDR3 contains 13 residues. CDR1 is MNHEY and CDR2 is SVGEGT in the germline V gene. The CDR3 region has the DNA TGTGCCAGCAGCACCAGACAGACTGTTGGAGCTTTCTTT. Amino acids: CASSTRQTVGAFF.

This chain uses TRBV2 with TRBJ1-1; D remains ambiguous. The CDR3 has 12 residues. V was trimmed by 2 bases and J by 7 bases, leaving 8 bases between them. The germline CDR1 and CDR2 sequences are SNHLY and FYNNEI. This chain's CDR3 is CASSEIEGEAFF. CDR3 sequence (DNA): TGTGCCAGCAGTGAAATCGAGGGTGAAGCTTTCTTT. The full variable domain, completed using reference TRBV2 and TRBJ1-1, is EPEVTQTPSHQVTQMGQEVILRCVPISNHLYFYWYRQILGQKVEFLVSFYNNEISEKSEIFDDQFSVERPDGSNFTLKIRSTKLEDSAMYFCASSEIEGEAFFGQGTRLTVV.

This clone was counted only a few times. The CDR3 here is CSVEIAGSRNTIYF. The CDR3 DNA sequence: TGCAGCGTTGAAATTGCAGGGTCGAGAAACACCATATATTTT. This rearrangement joins TRBV29-1 to TRBJ1-3, with D possibly TRBD1 on 5 matching bases. V was pared by 2 bases and J by 5 bases, with 13 bases between. Germline CDR1 and CDR2: SQVTM and ANQGSEA. The CDR3 extends over 14 amino acids.

The chain couples TRBV7-8 to TRBJ1-4; D is undetermined. The CDR3 has 16 residues. Germline V CDR1 and CDR2: SGHVS, FQNEAQ. Between the trimmed V and J ends, which lost 5 bases and 6 bases, there was a span of 19 bases. CDR3 protein: CASSGSLIGNDEKLFF. The CDR3 nucleotides are TGTGCCAGCAGCGGAAGCCTCATTGGTAATGATGAAAAACTGTTTTTT.

This clone was seen a handful of times. This chain links TRBV3-1 (or the pseudogene TRBV3-2) with TRBJ2-7, with TRBD2 as a possible D gene (5 bases). Trimming cost V 1 base and J 3 bases, with 16 bases left between them. CDR1 LGHDT and CDR2 YNNKEL come from the germline V gene (reference sequence). The CDR3 has 16 residues. CDR3 bases: TGTGCCAGCAGCCAAGGTTTAGCGACCTTCCTCTACGAGCAGTACTTC. This codes for CASSQGLATFLYEQYF.

V gene TRBV5-8 combines with J gene TRBJ2-3; the D gene could be TRBD1 or TRBD2 (5 bases each). The V end was cut by 6 bases, the J end by 2 bases, with 16 bases between. This CDR3 region has 15 residues. Germline loops: CDR1 SGHTS, CDR2 YDEGEE. The CDR3 nucleotides read TGTGCCAGCAACCGAGGGGACGGCGACACAGATACGCAGTATTTT. Amino acids: CASNRGDGDTDTQYF.

The chain links TRBV5-1 to TRBJ2-5; tentative D call: TRBD1 (5 bases). Looked up from germline, CDR1 is SGHRS and CDR2 is YFSETQ. This CDR3 comprises 14 residues. Trimming left V 0 bases short and J 6 bases short, with 12 bases between. CDR3 coding DNA: TGCGCCAGCAGCTTGGGACTGCTGGGGCAGACCCAGTACTTC. Translating gives CASSLGLLGQTQYF.

Here the CDR3 reads CASSPDKAQRFNTDTQYF. CDR3 nucleotide sequence: TGTGCCAGCTCACCCGACAAGGCTCAAAGATTTAACACAGATACGCAGTATTTT. This chain joins TRBV18 and TRBJ2-3; unclear D gene. The CDR3 sequence is 18 residues long. Germline-derived CDR1 and CDR2 are KGHSH and LQKENI. V was clipped by 3 bases and J by 2 bases, with 21 bases between them.

This clone occurred once. CDR3 nucleotide sequence: TGTGCCAGCACCATGACACCTTTTGCAACTAATGAAAAACTGTTTTTT. Translation: CASTMTPFATNEKLFF. This rearrangement joins TRBV27 to TRBJ1-4; D is unresolved. Germline lookup yields CDR1 MNHEY and CDR2 SMNVEV (reference sequence). The V gene lost 7 bases and the J gene lost 0 bases, with 15 bases spanning the gap. The CDR3 is 16 amino acids.

This clone was picked up a small number of times. The V and J genes are TRBV7-2 and TRBJ2-1; D is undetermined. From germline, CDR1 is SGHTA and CDR2 FQGNSA. Trimming pared 4 bases from V and 0 bases from J, leaving 10 bases between. The CDR3 extends over 15 amino acids. As DNA, the CDR3 is TGTGCCAGCAGCTCCCGGATGAGCTCCTACAATGAGCAGTTCTTC. Translating it yields CASSSRMSSYNEQFF.

V gene TRBV11-1 combines with J gene TRBJ2-7; D not resolved. The ends were cut back, 5 bases at V and 3 bases at J, with 14 bases in the middle. The CDR3 contains 14 residues. The germline V gene has CDR1 SGHAT and CDR2 FQDESV (reference sequence). Here the CDR3 DNA reads TGTGCCAGCAGCGTAGGACCGAGAAACTACGAGCAGTACTTC. Amino acid sequence: CASSVGPRNYEQYF.

The chain joins TRBV5-1 to TRBJ2-5; 7 bases map to TRBD1. V shed 7 bases, J shed 2 bases, and the junction held 8 bases outside the gene matches. Per the germline V gene, CDR1 is SGHRS and CDR2 is YFSETQ. The CDR3 length is 14 residues. CDR3 DNA: TGCGCCAGCCGCCCCCCGGGACAGCAAGAGACCCAGTACTTC. Translated: CASRPPGQQETQYF.

This clone occurred a few times. The V gene is TRBV12-3 or TRBV12-4, the J gene TRBJ1-6; no reliable D call. Deletions cut 3 bases from V and 10 bases from J, with 7 bases between. There are 12 residues in the CDR3. CDR3 DNA sequence: TGTGCCAGCAGTTTCGGTCAGTCACCCCTCCACTTT. Translation gives CASSFGQSPLHF.

The CDR3 coding sequence is TGTGCCAGCAGCGCGGCAGTTTGGAGGGTGGGAAACGGCTACACCTTC. This encodes CASSAAVWRVGNGYTF. The V gene is TRBV9, the J gene TRBJ1-2; no reliable D call. Per germline, CDR1 SGDLS and CDR2 YYNGEE. V dropped 3 bases and J dropped 8 bases, with 23 bases sitting between them. The CDR3 sequence is 16 residues long.

The J gene is TRBJ1-6, the V gene TRBV6-6; tentatively, D is TRBD1 (6 bases). The CDR3 runs to 16 residues. CDR1 and CDR2 (germline): MNHNY, SVGAGI (reference sequence). The V and J ends lost 1 base and 8 bases respectively, with 15 bases between them. The CDR3 here is CASSYWVGDTYSPLHF. In DNA, the CDR3 is TGTGCCAGCAGTTACTGGGTGGGGGACACTTATTCACCCCTCCACTTT.

The chain is built from TRBV9 and TRBJ1-3; no clear D. The CDR3 contains 14 residues. Germline assignment: CDR1 SGDLS and CDR2 YYNGEE. V lost 3 bases and J lost 0, with 7 bases in between. The chain's CDR3 is CASSADFSGNTIYF. CDR3 nucleotide sequence: TGTGCCAGCAGCGCCGACTTCTCTGGAAACACCATATATTTT.

Notes on this clone: The identical CDR3 is also encoded by other nucleotide sequences in the sample. The chain links TRBV18 to TRBJ1-3, with D maybe TRBD1 (5 bases). V lost 0 bases and J 0 bases, leaving 24 bases between the germline ends. Germline lookup yields CDR1 KGHSH and CDR2 LQKENI. This CDR3 comprises 21 residues. This CDR3 is CASSPPNYLKNTGDSGNTIYF. The CDR3 region has the DNA TGTGCCAGCTCACCACCTAATTACCTAAAAAATACAGGAGACTCTGGAAACACCATATATTTT.